What follows are 14 T cell receptor beta chains derived from one specimen sequenced in a study of shared clonotypes between healthy human individuals. Clones were sequenced by immunoSEQ multiplex PCR, and TCRdb holds only the in-frame ones, with some missing. The sample holds about 600,000 clones, almost 97% seen once. Sequenced material: naive CD4+ T cells sorted from blood. Documented subset: CD45RA+ positively selected. These TCRs come from a young woman in good health.

V and J are TRBV21-1 and TRBJ2-1. TRBV21-1 represents a pseudogene. The CDR3 is 13 residues long. DNA of the CDR3: TGTGCCAGCAGCAAAGTCAGGCCAGCGGAGCAGTTCTTC. Its protein product is CASSKVRPAEQFF.

The chain is built from TRBV9 and TRBJ1-2, with 9 bases that match TRBD1. The CDR3 runs 15 residues. V was clipped by 0 bases and J by 5 bases; unmatched bases: 5. Germline CDR1 is SGDLS and CDR2 is YYNGEE. As DNA, the CDR3 is TGTGCCAGCAGCGTAGGGGGGACAGGGACTTATGGCTACACCTTC. This sequence encodes CASSVGGTGTYGYTF.

V and J are TRBV30 and TRBJ2-7; D unresolved. V was pared by 2 bases and J by 2 bases, with 10 bases between. Germline V gene sequence: CDR1 GTSNPN, CDR2 SVGIG (reference sequence). This CDR3 has 13 residues. The CDR3 nucleotides are TGTGCCTGGAGTCTCGGAAGAGCCTACGAGCAGTACTTC. Protein product: CAWSLGRAYEQYF.

The CDR3 loop is CAWSPSEETQYF. The CDR3 region has the DNA TGTGCCTGGAGCCCGTCCGAGGAGACCCAGTACTTC. The chain joins TRBV30 to TRBJ2-5; no definite D call. Trimming shortened V by 3 bases and J by 5 bases, and 10 bases separated the two germline ends. Looked up from germline, CDR1 is GTSNPN and CDR2 is SVGIG (reference sequence). The CDR3 contains 12 residues. The whole variable domain, remainder taken from reference TRBV30 and TRBJ2-5, is SQTIHQWPATLVQPVGSPLSLECTVEGTSNPNLYWYRQAAGRGLQLLFYSVGIGQISSEVPQNLSASRPQDRQFILSSKKLLLSDSGFYLCAWSPSEETQYFGPGTRLLVL.

This chain uses TRBV27 with TRBJ1-4, with 7 bases matching TRBD1. Germline V gene data show CDR1 as MNHEY and CDR2 as SMNVEV (reference sequence). V lost 5 bases and J lost 8; bases outside the gene matches: 8. This CDR3 region has 14 residues. CDR3 DNA: TGTGCCAGCAGTCCCATCCCGGGACAGGAAAAACTGTTTTTT. The encoded protein is CASSPIPGQEKLFF.

This chain connects TRBV5-1 to TRBJ2-7, with 8 bases matching TRBD2. The CDR3 runs 18 residues. Germline lookup yields CDR1 SGHRS and CDR2 YFSETQ. Germline trimming cut 0 bases from V and 0 bases from J; bases unmatched to any gene: 11. In DNA form, the CDR3 reads TGCGCCAGCAGCTTGGAGGCTAGCGGGTACTATAGCTCCTACGAGCAGTACTTC. Amino acids: CASSLEASGYYSSYEQYF.

The V and J genes are TRBV25-1 and TRBJ1-1; D gene ambiguous. V lost 4 bases to trimming and J lost 0 bases, with 9 bases between them. The CDR3 spans 14 residues. Germline V gene sequence: CDR1 MGHDK, CDR2 SYGVNS. For the CDR3, the DNA is TGTGCCAGCAGTGGTCCCTCAATGAACACTGAAGCTTTCTTT. Its protein is CASSGPSMNTEAFF.

The rearrangement uses TRBV19 and TRBJ2-7; TRBD2 might be the D (6 bases). The CDR3 spans 17 residues. V lost 3 bases and J 5 bases, leaving 23 bases between the germline ends. Germline CDR1 and CDR2: LNHDA and SQIVND (reference sequence). The CDR3 coding sequence is TGTGCCAGTAGTATCACCCGGGGGAGTTTATTGCTAGACGAGCAGTACTTC. Protein product: CASSITRGSLLLDEQYF.

The rearrangement uses TRBV6-5 and TRBJ2-7; 8 bases map to TRBD2. Per germline, CDR1 MNHEY and CDR2 SVGAGI. The CDR3 length is 16 residues. V gave up 3 bases and J gave up 0 bases; unmatched junction bases: 7. The chain's CDR3 is CASSYVPGGSSYEQYF. CDR3 DNA: TGTGCCAGCAGTTATGTCCCGGGGGGGAGCTCCTACGAGCAGTACTTC.

V gene TRBV27 combines with J gene TRBJ1-5; D ambiguous. Trimming took off 2 bases at V and 0 bases at J, with 5 bases between the two ends. Germline V gene sequence: CDR1 MNHEY, CDR2 SMNVEV (reference sequence). The CDR3 covers 14 residues. The chain's CDR3 is CASSLGYSNQPQHF. The CDR3 bases are TGTGCCAGCAGTTTAGGGTATAGCAATCAGCCCCAGCATTTT.

The chain joins TRBV18 to TRBJ2-7, with no clear D. Trimming cost V 2 bases and J 4 bases, with 9 bases left between them. Germline CDR1 KGHSH, CDR2 LQKENI. CDR3 size: 13 residues. CDR3 in DNA: TGTGCCAGCTCACCAAGCCAGGCATACGAGCAGTACTTC. It codes for CASSPSQAYEQYF.

V is TRBV5-6 and J is TRBJ2-5; 9 nucleotides match TRBD2. The CDR3 contains 14 residues. CDR1 and CDR2 (germline): SGHDT, YYEEEE. Unmatched junction bases numbered 3, after V lost 4 bases and J lost 2 bases. CDR3 sequence reads: CASSRLAVQETQYF. The DNA of the CDR3 is TGTGCCAGCAGCCGACTAGCGGTTCAAGAGACCCAGTACTTC.

CDR3 in DNA: TGCGCCAGCAGCTTCCGAGGGACAGCCTTCGAGCAGTACTTC. It translates to CASSFRGTAFEQYF. The genes are TRBV5-1 and TRBJ2-7; 7 bases line up with TRBD1. Looked up from germline, CDR1 is SGHRS and CDR2 is YFSETQ. This CDR3 spans 14 amino acids. V gave up 2 bases and J gave up 6 bases; unmatched junction bases: 8.

V is TRBV30 and J is TRBJ1-1, with 9 bases fitting TRBD1. The ends lost 5 bases at V and 2 bases at J; junction bases unmatched: 3. The CDR3 extends over 13 amino acids. Per germline, CDR1 GTSNPN and CDR2 SVGIG (reference sequence). The CDR3 region has the DNA TGTGCCTGGGGGACAGGGCCAAACACTGAAGCTTTCTTT. This translates into CAWGTGPNTEAFF.